This T cell receptor (beta chain) was profiled in a study of blood T cell repertoires in COVID-19. Across the whole study: The United States, Italy and Spain provided the acute and convalescent COVID-19 samples. T cells, B-cell-depleted T cells, or PBMCs provided the cDNA or gDNA that served as material.

In the authors' workflow: Using reference gene primer amplification, nucleated cell counts were estimated. Clones were read by immunoSEQ multiplex PCR, and TCRdb kept only the in-frame ones, dropping some. That table furnishes V, J and clone size, whereas the DNA furnished D and trimming. The repertoire holds about 100,000 clones, roughly 80% seen once, with roughly 13% in the top ten. Input material: peripheral blood. This TCR was recovered from a man aged 45-60 years with active or convalescent COVID-19.

The CDR3 protein is CASSLGTGVSYEQYF. Here the CDR3 DNA reads TGTGCCAGCAGCTTAGGCACAGGGGTCTCCTACGAGCAGTACTTC. V gene TRBV7-2 combines with J gene TRBJ2-7, with 7 bases fitting TRBD1. Trimming took 1 base from V and 0 from J; bases not matched to a gene: 3. The length of the CDR3 is 15 residues. The germline V gene encodes CDR1 SGHTA and CDR2 FQGNSA. The full variable domain, completed using reference TRBV7-2 and TRBJ2-7, is GAGVSQSPSNKVTEKGKDVELRCDPISGHTALYWYRQSLGQGLEFLIYFQGNSAPDKSGLPSDRFSAERTGGSVSTLTIQRTQQEDSAVYLCASSLGTGVSYEQYFGPGTRLTVT.